One sample yielded the 25 T cell receptor beta chains listed below, sequenced in a study of T cells in Graves' hyperthyroidism and ophthalmopathy. Amplification of TCR beta CDR3 regions was performed using RNA transcripts as template. During a first-round RT-PCR of the TCR CDR3, the HTBI primer set was used. Each CDR3 protein gets one entry after TCRdb re-called the multiplex PCR reads with MiXCR. Of over 550,000 distinct CDR3 sequences listed, around 15% were seen once; the top ten hold approximately 20%. Input material: blood. These receptors originate from a woman aged 18-35 years with Graves' hyperthyroidism.

This clonotype was observed at least ten times. V gene TRBV6-2 or TRBV6-3 combines with J gene TRBJ2-5; D gene uncertain. Trimming took off 3 bases at V and 5 bases at J, with 7 bases between the two ends. The germline V gene has CDR1 MNHEY and CDR2 SVGEGT. CDR3 size: 12 residues. CDR3 loop: CASSYRPETQYF. The CDR3 bases are TGTGCCAGCAGTTATAGACCCGAGACCCAGTACTTC.

This clonotype was detected many times. The chain links TRBV11-2 to TRBJ2-1; 9 bases are shared with TRBD1. Germline CDR1 and CDR2: SGHAT and FQNNGV. The CDR3 has 15 amino acids. The J segment lost 6 bases and the V segment lost 4 bases, leaving 7 bases of the junction unmatched. CDR3 coding DNA: TGTGCCAGCAGCTCCCGGGACAGGGTGGTCAATGAGCAGTTCTTC. Translation: CASSSRDRVVNEQFF.

At least ten counts were recorded for this clonotype. The rearrangement uses TRBV29-1 and TRBJ2-7; 10 nucleotides line up with TRBD1. After removal of 7 bases from V and 3 bases from J, the junction contained 3 bases not matched to a gene. The CDR3 has 12 residues. Germline assignment: CDR1 SQVTM and CDR2 ANQGSEA. CDR3 in DNA: TGCAGCGGGGGACAGGGGATCTACGAGCAGTACTTC. Translated, it gives CSGGQGIYEQYF.

This clonotype was seen ten or more times. The chain is built from TRBV11-2 and TRBJ2-2; D remains ambiguous. This CDR3 region has 17 residues. Deletions cut 1 base from V and 4 bases from J, with 16 bases between. CDR1 is SGHAT and CDR2 is FQNNGV in the germline V gene. CDR3 sequence (DNA): TGTGCCAGCAGCTTAGGCAAGCTCTTCACCGGCACCGGGGAGCTGTTTTTT. This translates into CASSLGKLFTGTGELFF.

This clonotype was detected a few times. The chain has TRBV6-5 and TRBJ2-7; 8 bases line up with TRBD2. Germline V CDR1 and CDR2: MNHEY, SVGAGI. The junction had 5 bases not matched to a gene; V was cut back by 2 bases and J by 2 bases. This CDR3 is built from 15 residues. This CDR3 reads CASSYTGGGTYEQYF. The CDR3 DNA is TGTGCCAGCAGTTACACGGGAGGGGGGACCTACGAGCAGTACTTC.

This clonotype appeared a few times. The genes are TRBV20-1 and TRBJ2-3; 12 nucleotides align to TRBD2. V shed 0 bases and J 6 bases; nucleotides not matched to a gene: 4. This CDR3 is built from 15 residues. Germline V CDR1 and CDR2: DFQATT, SNEGSKA (reference sequence). CDR3 nucleotide sequence: TGCAGTGCTAGAGACCAGACTAGCGGGAGTGATACGCAGTATTTT. As protein: CSARDQTSGSDTQYF.

This clonotype has ten or more counts. This chain joins TRBV7-9 and TRBJ2-1, with 9 bases aligning to TRBD1. This CDR3 has 16 residues. The V segment lost 4 bases and the J segment 4 bases; nucleotides outside the gene matches: 8. Germline values: CDR1 SEHNR, CDR2 FQNEAQ (reference sequence). The CDR3 region has the DNA TGTGCCAGCAGCTCGGATTCTGGACAGGGGTACAATGAGCAGTTCTTC. Protein: CASSSDSGQGYNEQFF.

Points on this clonotype: A much larger clone differs by one base, so this may be a read error. J is TRBJ2-5 and V is TRBV20-1; weak D call: TRBD2 (5 bases). This CDR3 has 14 residues. In germline, CDR1 is DFQATT, CDR2 SNEGSKA (reference sequence). The CDR3 loop is CSARGSESRETRYF. The CDR3 DNA sequence: TGCAGTGCTAGAGGTTCAGAATCGAGGGAGACCCGGTACTTC.

The chain is built from TRBV19 and TRBJ2-5; maybe TRBD1 (5 bases). V lost 4 bases to trimming and J lost 4 bases, with 16 bases between them. Germline-derived CDR1 and CDR2 are LNHDA and SQIVND (reference sequence). The CDR3 contains 15 residues. CDR3 in amino acids: CASSTRAFNRETQYF. CDR3 sequence (DNA): TGTGCCAGTAGTACCAGGGCCTTCAACCGAGAGACCCAGTACTTC.

This clonotype has a count of ten or more. This chain uses TRBV6-1 with TRBJ1-4; maybe TRBD1 (6 bases). V was clipped by 5 bases and J by 6 bases, with 10 bases between them. This CDR3 is built from 13 residues. CDR1 MNHNS and CDR2 SASEGT come from the germline V gene. For the CDR3, the DNA is TGTGCCAGCAGTCAGGGGTTGGATGAAAAACTGTTTTTT. Encoded protein: CASSQGLDEKLFF.

This clonotype was seen ten or more times. V gene TRBV29-1 combines with J gene TRBJ1-1, with TRBD1 identical over 7 bases. Germline V gene sequence: CDR1 SQVTM, CDR2 ANQGSEA. With 6 bases clipped from V and 6 bases from J, the junction kept 16 bases outside the gene matches. The CDR3 extends over 15 amino acids. The CDR3 nucleotides read TGCAGCGTCGAAACAGGGGCCGCGGTTAACGCTGAAGCTTTCTTT. It specifies CSVETGAAVNAEAFF.

This clonotype was seen once. Given a much more abundant clone one base away, this may be a read error. V gene TRBV3-1 combines with J gene TRBJ2-5, with TRBD2 identical over 10 bases. The CDR3 extends over 15 amino acids. Germline CDR1 LGHDT, CDR2 YNNKEL (reference sequence). CDR3 sequence reads: CASSRAGGDVESQYF. CDR3 DNA: TGTGCCAGCAGCCGAGCGGGGGGGGATGTGGAGAGCCAGTACTTC.

Only a few counts were recorded for this clonotype. The rearrangement links TRBV6-2 or TRBV6-3 to TRBJ2-5, with D perhaps matching TRBD2 (5 bases). V was cut by 5 bases and J by 1 base, with 11 bases left in between. This CDR3 has 14 amino acids. Germline CDR1 reads MNHEY; CDR2 reads SVGEGT. The CDR3 reads CASSASLAQETQYF. CDR3 DNA sequence: TGTGCCAGCAGTGCATCCCTAGCCCAAGAGACCCAGTACTTC.

A few counts support this clonotype. This chain joins TRBV6-6 and TRBJ2-3, with D maybe TRBD2 (6 bases). V lost 0 bases and J 2 bases, leaving 9 bases between the germline ends. The CDR3 totals 15 residues. Per the germline V gene, CDR1 is MNHNY and CDR2 is SVGAGI (reference sequence). As DNA, the CDR3 is TGTGCCAGCAGTTACTCCCTAGCGAACACAGATACGCAGTATTTT. Its translation is CASSYSLANTDTQYF.

The genes are TRBV6-1 and TRBJ1-5; 8 bases align to TRBD1. CDR1 MNHNS and CDR2 SASEGT come from the germline V gene. The trim removed 8 bases at V and 3 bases at J, leaving 9 bases unmatched. The CDR3 runs 15 residues. In nucleotides, the CDR3 is TGTGCCAGCCAAAAGACGGGACAGGACAATCAGCCCCAGCATTTT. Protein: CASQKTGQDNQPQHF.

The CDR3 DNA reads TGCGCCAGCAGCTGGGGCTATCGGGACGAGCAGTACTTC. Encoded protein: CASSWGYRDEQYF. The gene calls are TRBV5-1 and TRBJ2-7, with D possibly TRBD1 on 5 matching bases. The germline V gene has CDR1 SGHRS and CDR2 YFSETQ. Trimming took 3 bases from V and 5 from J, leaving 12 bases between them. The CDR3 contains 13 residues.

For this clonotype: An end of the junction differs from the germline gene, which may be a read error. The gene calls are TRBV7-9 and TRBJ2-7; 11 bases match TRBD1. This CDR3 spans 16 amino acids. Germline CDR1 SEHNR, CDR2 FQNEAQ (reference sequence). The CDR3 DNA sequence: TGTGCCGGCAGCGCGCGATCGGGACAGGGGGATCAAGAGCAGTACTTC. This sequence encodes CAGSARSGQGDQEQYF.

This clonotype was detected a few times. V usage is TRBV14 and J usage is TRBJ1-6, with D tentatively TRBD1 (6 bases). CDR1 SGHDN and CDR2 FVKESK come from the germline V gene. The CDR3 extends over 21 amino acids. V was cut by 1 base and J by 0 bases, with 22 bases left in between. This CDR3 reads CASSQGTEGPGASSYNSPLHF. CDR3 bases: TGTGCCAGCAGCCAAGGAACTGAGGGCCCAGGGGCAAGCTCCTATAATTCACCCCTCCACTTT.

There are many counts of this clonotype. The V and J genes are TRBV13 and TRBJ2-3, with D possibly TRBD2 on 5 matching bases. CDR1 and CDR2 from the germline V gene are PRHDT and FYEKMQ (reference sequence). The V end was cut by 0 bases, the J end by 1 base, with 14 bases between. This CDR3 contains 17 residues. The CDR3 nucleotides read TGTGCCAGCAGCTTAGGTGTTTTGCTGAGGGGCACAGATACGCAGTATTTT. Amino acid sequence: CASSLGVLLRGTDTQYF.

This sequence joins TRBV2 and TRBJ2-2; no clear D gene. The germline V gene has CDR1 SNHLY and CDR2 FYNNEI. This CDR3 is built from 14 residues. V gave up 0 bases and J gave up 2 bases, with 4 bases separating them. This CDR3 is CASSEAANTGELFF. The CDR3 coding sequence is TGTGCCAGCAGTGAAGCGGCCAACACCGGGGAGCTGTTTTTT.

The CDR3 region has the DNA TGCAGCGTTGAAAAAACAGGGGGCACAGATACGCAGTATTTT. This codes for CSVEKTGGTDTQYF. The chain has TRBV29-1 and TRBJ2-3, with 7 bases lining up with TRBD1. This CDR3 spans 14 amino acids. Trimming took 2 bases from V and 1 from J; bases not matched to a gene: 3. The germline gives CDR1 SQVTM, CDR2 ANQGSEA.

This clonotype was recorded a few times. The chain combines TRBV12-3 or TRBV12-4 with TRBJ1-5; TRBD1 aligns across 7 bases. The CDR3 is 15 amino acids. V shed 0 bases and J 6 bases; nucleotides not matched to a gene: 5. CDR3 coding DNA: TGTGCCAGCAGTTTAGCGTCGGCAGGGGGTCAGCCCCAGCATTTT. The encoded protein is CASSLASAGGQPQHF.

This chain connects TRBV30 to TRBJ1-5, with D perhaps TRBD1 (5 bases). The CDR3 is 11 amino acids. V lost 6 bases and J lost 7, with 10 bases in between. Germline-derived CDR1 and CDR2 are GTSNPN and SVGIG (reference sequence). CDR3 protein: CACGQGQPQHF. DNA for the CDR3: TGTGCCTGCGGGCAGGGACAGCCCCAGCATTTT.

This clonotype showed up many times. V is TRBV28 and J is TRBJ1-4; D might be TRBD1 (5 bases). Trimming pared 8 bases from V and 0 bases from J, leaving 13 bases between. This CDR3 is 15 amino acids long. CDR1 is MDHEN and CDR2 is SYDVKM in the germline V gene. The CDR3 here is CASLRVLATNEKLFF. CDR3 DNA: TGTGCCAGCCTCAGGGTTTTAGCAACTAATGAAAAACTGTTTTTT.

The V gene is TRBV6-1, the J gene TRBJ1-1, with a tentative D call TRBD1 (6 bases). Germline lookup yields CDR1 MNHNS and CDR2 SASEGT. The CDR3 is 13 residues long. The V gene lost 6 bases and the J gene lost 4 bases, with 12 bases spanning the gap. The DNA for the CDR3 is TGTGCCAGCAGCCAAGGGGGTAGCACTGAAGCTTTCTTT. This codes for CASSQGGSTEAFF.